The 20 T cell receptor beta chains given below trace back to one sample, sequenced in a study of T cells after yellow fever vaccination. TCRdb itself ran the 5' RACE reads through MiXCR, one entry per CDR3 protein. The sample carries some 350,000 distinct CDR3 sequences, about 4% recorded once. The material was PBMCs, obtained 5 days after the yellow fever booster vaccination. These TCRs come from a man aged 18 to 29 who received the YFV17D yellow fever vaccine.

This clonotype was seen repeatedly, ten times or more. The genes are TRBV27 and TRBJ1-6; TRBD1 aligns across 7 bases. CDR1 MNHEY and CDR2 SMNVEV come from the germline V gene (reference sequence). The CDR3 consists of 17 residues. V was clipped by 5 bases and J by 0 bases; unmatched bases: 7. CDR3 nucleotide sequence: TGTGCCAGCAGTCCGCAGACAGGGAGCTCCTATAATTCACCCCTCCACTTT. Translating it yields CASSPQTGSSYNSPLHF.

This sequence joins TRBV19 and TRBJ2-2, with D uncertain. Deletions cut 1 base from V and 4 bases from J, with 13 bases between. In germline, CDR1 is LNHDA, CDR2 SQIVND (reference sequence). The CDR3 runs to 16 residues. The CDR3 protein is CASSIGRRTATGELFF. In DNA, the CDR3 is TGTGCCAGTAGTATAGGAAGGCGGACCGCCACCGGGGAGCTGTTTTTT.

For the CDR3, the DNA is TGTGCCAGCTCATCGGTTTCGGGGGCAGGGGATAGCAATCAGCCCCAGCATTTT. It yields the protein CASSSVSGAGDSNQPQHF. The chain joins TRBV3-1 to TRBJ1-5, with D maybe TRBD1 (6 bases). V was trimmed by 8 bases and J by 0 bases, leaving 23 bases between them. Per germline, CDR1 LGHDT and CDR2 YNNKEL (reference sequence). This CDR3 contains 18 residues. The entire variable domain, with the rest obtained from reference TRBV3-1 and TRBJ1-5, is as follows: DTAVSQTPKYLVTQMGNDKSIKCEQNLGHDTMYWYKQDSKKFLKIMFSYNNKELIINETVPNRFSPKSPDKAHLNLHINSLELGDSAVYFCASSSVSGAGDSNQPQHFGDGTRLSIL.

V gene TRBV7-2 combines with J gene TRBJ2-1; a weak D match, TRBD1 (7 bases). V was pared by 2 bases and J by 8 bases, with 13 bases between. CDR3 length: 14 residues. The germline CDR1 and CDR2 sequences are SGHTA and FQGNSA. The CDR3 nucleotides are TGTGCCAGCAGCTTAAGGCGGGACAGTGATGAGCAGTTCTTC. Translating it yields CASSLRRDSDEQFF.

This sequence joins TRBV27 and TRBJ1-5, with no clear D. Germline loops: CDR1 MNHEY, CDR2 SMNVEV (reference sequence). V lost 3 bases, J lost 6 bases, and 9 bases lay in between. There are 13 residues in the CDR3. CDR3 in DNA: TGTGCCAGCAGTTTCGGCAAAACTCAGCCCCAGCATTTT. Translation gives CASSFGKTQPQHF.

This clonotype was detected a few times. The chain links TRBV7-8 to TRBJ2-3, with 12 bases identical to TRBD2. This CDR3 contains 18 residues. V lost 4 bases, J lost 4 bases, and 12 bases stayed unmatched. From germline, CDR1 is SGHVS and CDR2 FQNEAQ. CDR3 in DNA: TGTGCCAGCAGCTGGGATCCTCCTAGCGGGGGGGCCGCAGATACGCAGTATTTT. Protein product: CASSWDPPSGGAADTQYF.

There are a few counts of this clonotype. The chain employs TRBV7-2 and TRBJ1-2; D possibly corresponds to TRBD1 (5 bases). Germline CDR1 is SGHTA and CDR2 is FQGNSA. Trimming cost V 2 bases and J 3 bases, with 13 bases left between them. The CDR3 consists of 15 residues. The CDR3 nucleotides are TGTGCCAGCAGCTTACAACGGACAAATTACTATGGCTACACCTTC. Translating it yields CASSLQRTNYYGYTF.

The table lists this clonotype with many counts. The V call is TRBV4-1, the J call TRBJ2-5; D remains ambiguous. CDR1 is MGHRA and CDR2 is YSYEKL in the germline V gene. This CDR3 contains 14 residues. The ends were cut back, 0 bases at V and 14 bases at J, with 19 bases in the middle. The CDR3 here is CASSQDQIGDWAYF. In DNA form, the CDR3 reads TGCGCCAGCAGCCAAGATCAGATTGGGGATTGGGCCTACTTC.

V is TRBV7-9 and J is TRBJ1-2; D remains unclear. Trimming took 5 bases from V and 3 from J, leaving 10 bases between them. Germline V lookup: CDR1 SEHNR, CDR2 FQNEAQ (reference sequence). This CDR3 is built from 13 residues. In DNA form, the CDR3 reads TGTGCCAGCAGCCACCCGACGGACTATGGCTACACCTTC. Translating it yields CASSHPTDYGYTF.

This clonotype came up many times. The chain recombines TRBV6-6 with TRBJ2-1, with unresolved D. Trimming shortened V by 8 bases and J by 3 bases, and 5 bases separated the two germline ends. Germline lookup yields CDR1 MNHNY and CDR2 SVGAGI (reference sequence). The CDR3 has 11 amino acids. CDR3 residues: CASCDYNEQFF. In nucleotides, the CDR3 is TGTGCCAGCTGCGACTACAATGAGCAGTTCTTC.

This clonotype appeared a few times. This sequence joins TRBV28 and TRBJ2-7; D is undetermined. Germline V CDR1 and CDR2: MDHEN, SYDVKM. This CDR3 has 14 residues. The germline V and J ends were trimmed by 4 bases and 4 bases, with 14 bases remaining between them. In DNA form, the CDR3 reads TGTGCCAGCAGTTCTACGATGGGGTATTACGAGCAGTACGTC. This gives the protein CASSSTMGYYEQYV.

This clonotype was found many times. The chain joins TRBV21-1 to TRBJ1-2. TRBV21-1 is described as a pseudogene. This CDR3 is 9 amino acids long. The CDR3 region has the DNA TGTGCCAGCAGCAACGGCTACACCTTC. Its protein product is CASSNGYTF.

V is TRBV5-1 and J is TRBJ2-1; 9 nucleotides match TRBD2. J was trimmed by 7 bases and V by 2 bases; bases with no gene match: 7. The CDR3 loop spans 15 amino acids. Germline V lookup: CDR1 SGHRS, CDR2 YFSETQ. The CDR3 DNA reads TGCGCCAGCAGCTTAACAGCGGGGGGCAAGAATGAGCAGTTCTTC. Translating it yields CASSLTAGGKNEQFF.

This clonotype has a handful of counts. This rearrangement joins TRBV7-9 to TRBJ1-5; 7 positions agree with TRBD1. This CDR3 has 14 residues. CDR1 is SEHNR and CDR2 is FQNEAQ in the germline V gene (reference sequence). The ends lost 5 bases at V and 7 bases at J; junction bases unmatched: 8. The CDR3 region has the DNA TGTGCCAGCAGCGGCCGGGACAGAGAACAGCCCCAGCATTTT. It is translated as CASSGRDREQPQHF.

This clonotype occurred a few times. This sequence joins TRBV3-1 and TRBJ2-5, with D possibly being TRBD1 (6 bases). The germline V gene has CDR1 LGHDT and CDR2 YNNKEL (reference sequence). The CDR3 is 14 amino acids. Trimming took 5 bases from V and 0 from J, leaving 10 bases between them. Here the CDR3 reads CASSFHRDQETQYF. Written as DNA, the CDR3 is TGTGCCAGCAGCTTCCACAGGGACCAAGAGACCCAGTACTTC.

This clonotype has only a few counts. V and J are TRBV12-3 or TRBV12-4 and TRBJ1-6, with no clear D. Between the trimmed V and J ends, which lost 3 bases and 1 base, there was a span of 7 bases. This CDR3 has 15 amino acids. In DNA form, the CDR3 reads TGTGCCAGCAGTTTTGAGAGGTCCTATAATTCACCCCTCCACTTT. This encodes CASSFERSYNSPLHF.

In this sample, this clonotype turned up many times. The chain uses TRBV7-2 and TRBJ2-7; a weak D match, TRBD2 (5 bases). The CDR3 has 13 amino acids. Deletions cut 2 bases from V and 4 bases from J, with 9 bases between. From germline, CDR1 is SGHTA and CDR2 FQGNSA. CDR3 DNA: TGTGCCAGCAGCTTAAGTGGGAGTTACGAGCAGTACTTC. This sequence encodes CASSLSGSYEQYF.

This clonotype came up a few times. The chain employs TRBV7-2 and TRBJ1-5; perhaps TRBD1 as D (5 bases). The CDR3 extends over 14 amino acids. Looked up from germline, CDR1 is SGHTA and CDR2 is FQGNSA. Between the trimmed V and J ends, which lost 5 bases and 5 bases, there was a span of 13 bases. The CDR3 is CASSRDGGYQPQHF. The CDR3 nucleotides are TGTGCCAGCAGCCGAGACGGGGGGTATCAGCCCCAGCATTTT.

The CDR3 spells CSVGGATLGPDTQYF. CDR3 coding DNA: TGCAGCGTAGGGGGCGCGACGCTTGGCCCAGATACGCAGTATTTT. The J gene is TRBJ2-3, the V gene TRBV29-1; TRBD1 agrees at 7 bases. Looked up from germline, CDR1 is SQVTM and CDR2 is ANQGSEA. The ends lost 6 bases at V and 4 bases at J; junction bases unmatched: 13. The CDR3 runs 15 residues.

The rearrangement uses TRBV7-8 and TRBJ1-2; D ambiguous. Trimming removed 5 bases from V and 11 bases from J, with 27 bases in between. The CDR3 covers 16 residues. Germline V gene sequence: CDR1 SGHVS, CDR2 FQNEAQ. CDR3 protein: CASSPYTGRTLFGYTF. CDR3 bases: TGTGCCAGCAGCCCCTACACCGGACGGACTCTATTTGGGTACACCTTC.